A selection of T cell receptor beta chains follows, all from one sample in a study of CD4+ T cells in melanoma. Some clones are missing from TCRdb's copy, which holds only in-frame ones; the method was immunoSEQ multiplex PCR. The table has about 11,000 clones, approximately 74% seen once. The sequencing sample was made of cells from a culture (not recorded whether cultured in vitro). All receptors come from a human donor with melanoma. Each CDR3 is given with its conserved first and last residue. D genes are given only for firm matches. Rows give clone size only sometimes, using once, few, many, or a class for an expanded clone.

TRBJ2-2,-,TRBV23-1,TRBD1,TGCGCCAGCAGTCCCCGAGACAGGGAGAATCTGGGCACCGGGGAGCTGTTTTTT,CASSPRDRENLGTGELFF
TRBJ2-7,-,TRBV7-2,TRBD1,TGTGCCAGCAGCTTAGTTGGGGACAGGGCAGACGAGCAGTACTTC,CASSLVGDRADEQYF
TRBJ2-3,-,TRBV2,TRBD2,TGTGCCAGCAGTGGGACTAGCGTTGCCACAGATACGCAGTATTTT,CASSGTSVATDTQYF
TRBJ1-3,-,TRBV2,-,TGTGCCAGCAGGGCACAGGGAACTGTCGGAAACACCATATATTTT,CASRAQGTVGNTIYF
TRBJ2-7,-,TRBV7-2,-,TGTGCCAGCAGCTTATACTACGAGCAGTACTTC,CASSLYYEQYF
TRBJ2-7,-,TRBV5-1,TRBD2,TGCGCCAGCAGACCTTGGACTAGCGGGGGTTACGAGCAGTACTTC,CASRPWTSGGYEQYF
TRBJ2-2,few,TRBV2,TRBD2,TGTGCCAGCAGTGGGGAGGGCTCCGGGGAGCTGTTTTTT,CASSGEGSGELFF
TRBJ2-7,-,TRBV7-2,TRBD2,TGTGCCAGCAGCCGTCTAGCGGGGGGGGCCTACGAGCAGTACTTC,CASSRLAGGAYEQYF
TRBJ2-5,-,TRBV13,-,TGTGCCAGCAGCTTCCGGGACATGCAAGAGACCCAGTACTTC,CASSFRDMQETQYF
TRBJ2-7,few,TRBV2,TRBD1,TGTGCCGGCACAGGGGGCTTAGGCTACGAGCAGTACTTC,CAGTGGLGYEQYF
TRBJ1-5,-,TRBV6-5,TRBD1,TGTGCCAGCAGTCCCCACAGGGGTGTAAATCAGCCCCAGCATTTT,CASSPHRGVNQPQHF
TRBJ2-3,-,TRBV5-1,-,TGCGCCAGCAGCTTGGTCGGTACCTCAGATACGCAGTATTTT,CASSLVGTSDTQYF
TRBJ2-3,-,TRBV7-3,-,TGTGCCAGCAGCTTATCGCCAGGGGGGGGAGATACGCAGTATTTT,CASSLSPGGGDTQYF
TRBJ1-1,few,TRBV7-3,TRBD1,TGTGCCAGCAGCTTGGGACAGGCTCACACTGAAGCTTTCTTT,CASSLGQAHTEAFF
TRBJ1-1,few,TRBV5-1,TRBD1,TGCGCCAGCAGCTTGGACAGGGGCGGGAACACTGAAGCTTTCTTT,CASSLDRGGNTEAFF
TRBJ1-5,-,TRBV6-1,TRBD1,TGTGCCAGCAGGGGACAGCCAGATAGCAATCAGCCCCAGCATTTT,CASRGQPDSNQPQHF
TRBJ2-7,-,TRBV2,-,TGTGCCAGCAGAGGGTTCGGGGAGCAGTACTTC,CASRGFGEQYF
TRBJ1-1,few,TRBV5-1,-,TGCGCCAGCAGCTTGGTGGCGGGGAGGGCTTTCTTT,CASSLVAGRAFF
TRBJ2-5,-,TRBV5-1,-,TGCGCCAGCAGCTTTCAAGCGGAAGAGACCCAGTACTTC,CASSFQAEETQYF
TRBJ1-6,-,TRBV4-1,-,TGCGCCAGCAGCCAAGAGTTCGGGGCTACTAATTCACCCCTCCACTTT,CASSQEFGATNSPLHF
TRBJ1-2,few,TRBV18,-,TGTGCCAGCTCACGGACAGAGGGAGGCTACACCTTC,CASSRTEGGYTF
TRBJ1-1,-,TRBV5-1,-,TGTGCCAGCAGCCCTACAGACCACCCGGCTGAAGCTTTCTTT,CASSPTDHPAEAFF
TRBJ1-3,-,TRBV19,-,TGTGCCAGTAGTTTTGCTTCTGGAAACACCATATATTTT,CASSFASGNTIYF
TRBJ1-1,-,TRBV7-9,-,TGTGCCAGCAGCATATCCGAGGTGGCTGAAGCTTTCTTT,CASSISEVAEAFF
TRBJ2-7,-,TRBV12-5,-,TGTGCTAGTGGTTTGGTAATCAACAGGGGGGGCTACGAGCAGTACTTC,CASGLVINRGGYEQYF
TRBJ2-1,once,TRBV10-3,TRBD1,TGTGCCATCTCCCCCGGGACAGCCTACAATGAGCAGTTCTTC,CAISPGTAYNEQFF
TRBJ2-6,few,TRBV7-3,-,TGTGCCAGCAGCCCCTCAAAGGTGGCTGGGGCCAACGTCCTGACTTTC,CASSPSKVAGANVLTF
TRBJ1-6,-,TRBV5-1,-,TGCGCCAGCAGCTTGATGGTCCGGGACAACAACGAATCACCCCTCCACTTT,CASSLMVRDNNESPLHF
TRBJ1-3,-,TRBV7-6,-,TGTGCCAGCAGCTTCTCGGGCAGGCCGACTGGAAACACCATATATTTT,CASSFSGRPTGNTIYF
TRBJ1-4,-,TRBV4-2,-,TGTGCCAGCAGCCAAGACAACAGGGTGAAGGGTGATCCGTTTTTT,CASSQDNRVKGDPFF
TRBJ2-3,-,TRBV13,TRBD1,TGTGCCAGCAGCTCGACAGGGGGAAGCACAGATACGCAGTATTTT,CASSSTGGSTDTQYF
TRBJ1-6,-,TRBV10-3,-,TGTGCCAGCAGTTACGGGGCCGGGAATTCACCCCTCCACTTT,CASSYGAGNSPLHF
TRBJ1-1,few,TRBV6-6,-,TGTGCCAGCAGGAATCGTGGGGAGAACACTGAAGCTTTCTTT,CASRNRGENTEAFF
TRBJ1-2,once,TRBV6-5,-,TGTGCCAGTCGAGGAAAGGAATTTCACGGCTATGGCTACACCTTC,CASRGKEFHGYGYTF
TRBJ2-5,-,TRBV5-1,TRBD1,TGCGCCAGCAGCCTTCCCCACGGGACAGCCCAAGAGACCCAGTACTTC,CASSLPHGTAQETQYF
TRBJ2-1,-,TRBV6-4,-,TGTGCCAGCGTCCGGACAGCCGGGACGCCACGAAAGGGTCACAATGAGCAGTTCTTC,CASVRTAGTPRKGHNEQFF
TRBJ1-5,few,TRBV5-8,-,TGTGCCAGCAGCTTGGAGTGGCAGCCCCAGCATTTT,CASSLEWQPQHF
TRBJ1-2,few,TRBV12-5,-,TGTGCTAGTGGTTTGGTATCCCCCAGCCACCGACATAACTATGGCTACACCTTC,CASGLVSPSHRHNYGYTF
TRBJ1-1,few,TRBV4-2,-,TGTGCCAGCAACCTGGGACGGTCAATGGATGGGAACACTGAAGCTTTCTTT,CASNLGRSMDGNTEAFF
TRBJ2-2,-,TRBV15,TRBD2,TGTGCCACCAGCAGAGCCGGCGGGGGGCGTAACACCGGGGAGCTGTTTTTT,CATSRAGGGRNTGELFF
TRBJ1-2,-,TRBV5-1,TRBD1,TGCGCCAGCAGCTTGGCGGGGAGGGACAGAACTAACTATGGCTACACCTTC,CASSLAGRDRTNYGYTF
TRBJ1-2,-,TRBV6-6,-,TGTGCCAGCAGCCCCGGGACGGGTGGCGGCTACACCTTC,CASSPGTGGGYTF
TRBJ1-1,few,TRBV5-3,-,TGTGCCAGAAGGGCCACATCGAACACTGAAGCTTTCTTT,CARRATSNTEAFF
TRBJ1-4,-,TRBV18,-,TGTGCCAGCTCACCAATATCCGTACTACGAACTAATGAAAAACTGTTTTTT,CASSPISVLRTNEKLFF
TRBJ2-3,-,TRBV10-1,TRBD2,TGCGCCAGCAGTGAAGGAAAGCGGGGGTTCACAGATACGCAGTATTTT,CASSEGKRGFTDTQYF
TRBJ1-5,few,TRBV2,-,TGTGCCAGCAGTGCAATTCTTATCCAGCCCCAGCATTTT,CASSAILIQPQHF
TRBJ2-7,-,TRBV5-5,TRBD2,TGTGCCAGCAGCTGGGGGGGCTACGAGCAGTACTTC,CASSWGGYEQYF
TRBJ1-4,-,TRBV6-1,TRBD1,TGTGCCAGCAGTGGGGGACAGGGGGCGGATGAAAAACTGTTTTTT,CASSGGQGADEKLFF